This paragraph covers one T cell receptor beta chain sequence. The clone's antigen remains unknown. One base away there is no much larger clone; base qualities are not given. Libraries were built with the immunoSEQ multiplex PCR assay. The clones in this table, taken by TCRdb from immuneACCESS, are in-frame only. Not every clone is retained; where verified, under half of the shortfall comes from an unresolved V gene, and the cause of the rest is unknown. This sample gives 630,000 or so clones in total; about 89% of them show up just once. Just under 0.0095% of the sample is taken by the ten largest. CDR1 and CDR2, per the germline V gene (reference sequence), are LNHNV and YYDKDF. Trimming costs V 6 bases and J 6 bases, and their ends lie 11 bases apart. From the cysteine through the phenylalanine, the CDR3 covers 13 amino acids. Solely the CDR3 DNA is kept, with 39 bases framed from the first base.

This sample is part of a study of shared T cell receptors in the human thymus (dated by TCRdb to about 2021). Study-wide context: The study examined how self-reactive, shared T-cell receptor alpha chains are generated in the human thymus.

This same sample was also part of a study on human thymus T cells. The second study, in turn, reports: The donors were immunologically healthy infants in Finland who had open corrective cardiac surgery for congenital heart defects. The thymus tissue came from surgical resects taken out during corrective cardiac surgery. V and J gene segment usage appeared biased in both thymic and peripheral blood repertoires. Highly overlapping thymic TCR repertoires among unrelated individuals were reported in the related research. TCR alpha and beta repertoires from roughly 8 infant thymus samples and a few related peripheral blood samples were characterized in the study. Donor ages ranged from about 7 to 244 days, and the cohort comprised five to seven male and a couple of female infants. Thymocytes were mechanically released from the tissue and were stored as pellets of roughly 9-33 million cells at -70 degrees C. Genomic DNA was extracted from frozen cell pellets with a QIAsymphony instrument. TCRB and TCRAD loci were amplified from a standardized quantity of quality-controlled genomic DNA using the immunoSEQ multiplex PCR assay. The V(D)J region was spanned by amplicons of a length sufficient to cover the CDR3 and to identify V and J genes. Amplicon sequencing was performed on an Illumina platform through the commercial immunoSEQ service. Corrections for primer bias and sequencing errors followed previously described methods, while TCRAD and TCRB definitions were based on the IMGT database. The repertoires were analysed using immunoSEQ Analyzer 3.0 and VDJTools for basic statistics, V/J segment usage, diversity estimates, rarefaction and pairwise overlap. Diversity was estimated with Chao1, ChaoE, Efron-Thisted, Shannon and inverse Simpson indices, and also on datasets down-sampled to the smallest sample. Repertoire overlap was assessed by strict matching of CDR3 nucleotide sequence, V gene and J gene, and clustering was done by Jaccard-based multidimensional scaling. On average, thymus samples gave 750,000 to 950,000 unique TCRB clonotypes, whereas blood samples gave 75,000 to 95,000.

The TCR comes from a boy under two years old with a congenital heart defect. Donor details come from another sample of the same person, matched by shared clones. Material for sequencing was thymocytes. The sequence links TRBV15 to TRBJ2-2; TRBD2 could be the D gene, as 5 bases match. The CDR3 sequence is CATRRGPSGELFF. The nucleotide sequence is TGTGCCACCAGGCGAGGGCCATCCGGGGAGCTGTTTTTT. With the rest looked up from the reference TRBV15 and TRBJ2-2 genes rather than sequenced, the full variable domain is DAMVIQNPRYQVTQFGKPVTLSCSQTLNHNVMYWYQQKSSQAPKLLFHYYDKDFNNEADTPDNFQSRRPNTSFCFLDIRSPGLGDTAMYLCATRRGPSGELFFGEGSRLTVL.